This TCR beta chain was sequenced in a study of T cell responses to AZD1222 COVID-19 vaccine. General study points: Nearly half of the spike-specific TCRs reportedly recognize variant regions that carry no mutations. Only 6 or 7 people who got AZD1222 tested seropositive at baseline. After the peak T cell response, and only then, were repertoires sampled.

Here immunoSEQ multiplex PCR was the method, and the copy in TCRdb shows in-frame clones only, minus some. The sample holds 45,000 to 50,000 clones; around nine tenths are singletons and the top ten take roughly 5.2%. Second-dose intervals of approximately 4 or approximately 12 weeks were pooled. Remarks on this clone: Its antigen is unknown.

There are 17 residues in the CDR3. V shed 6 bases, J shed 0 bases, and the junction held 8 bases outside the gene matches. Germline values: CDR1 MNHEY, CDR2 SMNVEV (reference sequence). This sample comprised peripheral blood, obtained 28 days after the second AZD1222 dose. The TCR originated in an adult who received the AZD1222 COVID-19 vaccine. V gene TRBV27 combines with J gene TRBJ2-7, with 13 bases that match TRBD2. In nucleotides, the CDR3 is TGTGCCAGCAGGGAGGGACTAGCGGGAAGGAGCTCCTACGAGCAGTACTTC. Encoded protein: CASREGLAGRSSYEQYF.